This T cell receptor (beta chain) was retrieved from a study of CXCR3-negative and CXCR3-positive naive CD8 T cells. With respect to this clonotype: Its antigen is unidentified.

TRB cDNA libraries were made by UMI-labeled 5' RACE. TCRdb re-called the 5' RACE reads, yielding one record per CDR3 amino acid sequence without DNA. Its listing shows some 130,000 distinct CDR3 sequences. Study findings and constraints: Naive CXCR3-negative cells resembled naive CXCR3-positive cells in TRBV-TRBJ usage; memory cells differed.

The CD45RO-CCR7+CD27+CD95- phenotype denoted naive CD8+ T cells. Source material: naive CXCR3- CD8+ T cells from blood. As for subset: CD45RO-CCR7+CD27+CD95- naive CD8+ T cells lacking CXCR3 (TNR3-). The sequence derives from a human donor in good health. Some clones in this sample may be carry-over from other donors' samples.

CDR3 sequence reads: CASKTTANPYEQYF. This chain links TRBV12-3 or TRBV12-4 with TRBJ2-7; TCRdb lists TRBD1, though no DNA is available to test this call. This CDR3 is built from 14 residues.